The rows below give T cell receptor beta chains drawn from one sample of a study of blood T cell repertoires in COVID-19. The repertoire was sequenced with immunoSEQ multiplex PCR; TCRdb's copy has only in-frame clones and lacks some. The table shows 130,000 to 150,000 clones, with 84% occurring only once. The sample comprised peripheral blood. These receptors all come from a human donor in a cohort sampled during active COVID-19. CDR3s leave out the opening cysteine and the closing phenylalanine or tryptophan. Fields, in order: V gene, clone size, J gene, D gene, CDR3 protein. The D gene is left open where the match is weak. Rows may omit the clone size; those that give it use once, few, many or a size class.

TRBV9,once,TRBJ2-7,.,ASSVGQTYEQY
TRBV30,.,TRBJ2-7,TRBD1,AWSRTGGSSYEQY
TRBV29-1,.,TRBJ1-2,.,SVVRQNYGYT
TRBV12-3/TRBV12-4,once,TRBJ2-3,.,ASGASVADTQY
TRBV7-2,.,TRBJ2-7,.,ASSSRQGTEEQY
TRBV30,.,TRBJ1-1,TRBD1,AWSDRGNTEAF
TRBV6-2/TRBV6-3,.,TRBJ2-1,TRBD1,ASSRDRGQNEQF
TRBV6-5,.,TRBJ1-1,TRBD1,ASSSHRGPNTEAF
TRBV4-3,.,TRBJ2-5,TRBD1,ASSHRTGDLETQY
TRBV10-3,.,TRBJ1-2,TRBD1,AISDPGQGGHKDRYT
TRBV28,once,TRBJ1-1,.,ASSFRGQNTEAF
TRBV4-3,.,TRBJ2-1,TRBD2,ASSHVAGGGNEQF
TRBV11-2,.,TRBJ2-3,.,ASSPEGLTDTQY